These 10 T cell receptor beta chains were sequenced from one sample in a study of read filtering for tumor transcriptome and immune sequencing. From approximately 430 ng of RNA, a library with molecular barcoded alpha/delta and beta/gamma adaptors was made. TCRdb fed the reads into MiXCR, producing one record per CDR3 protein. The sample contains about 93,000 distinct CDR3 sequences, roughly 21% of which appear only once. The sample was a population of CD138-negative cells sorted from bone marrow. Every receptor here comes from a donor aged 40 or older with multiple myeloma.

This clonotype has only a few counts. The CDR3 spells CASSPISATGHNEQFF. The CDR3 coding sequence is TGTGCCAGCTCACCAATATCCGCGACAGGGCACAATGAGCAGTTCTTC. The chain combines TRBV18 with TRBJ2-1; 7 bases line up with TRBD1. This CDR3 has 16 residues. V lost 2 bases and J lost 5; bases outside the gene matches: 9. The V gene's germline CDR1 is KGHSH and CDR2 LQKENI.

V usage is TRBV11-2 and J usage is TRBJ2-5; 8 nucleotides align to TRBD1. CDR1 and CDR2 from the germline V gene are SGHAT and FQNNGV. The ends lost 1 base at V and 1 base at J; junction bases unmatched: 8. The CDR3 totals 17 residues. Written as DNA, the CDR3 is TGTGCCAGCAGCTTAGGCGATTGGACAGGGTTCCAAGAGACCCAGTACTTC. This codes for CASSLGDWTGFQETQYF.

This clonotype was counted only a few times. The chain has TRBV6-5 and TRBJ1-1, with D maybe TRBD1 (6 bases). The CDR3 totals 11 residues. Germline V gene sequence: CDR1 MNHEY, CDR2 SVGAGI. V was shortened by 2 bases and J by 10 bases, with 8 bases between the two germline ends. In nucleotides, the CDR3 is TGTGCCAGCAGTTACCAGGGGATAGCTTTCTTT. Protein product: CASSYQGIAFF.

This clonotype was detected many times. The chain links TRBV28 to TRBJ2-7; D perhaps matches TRBD1 (7 bases). Germline assignment: CDR1 MDHEN and CDR2 SYDVKM. The CDR3 extends over 14 amino acids. The V end lost 6 bases, the J end lost 3 bases, and 15 bases lay between the germline ends. The CDR3 nucleotides read TGTGCCAGCAGATCCTACCAGGGGGGCTACGAGCAGTACTTC. Its translation: CASRSYQGGYEQYF.

The J gene is TRBJ2-3, the V gene TRBV29-1; 9 positions agree with TRBD2. The CDR3 covers 13 residues. Trimming removed 7 bases from V and 8 bases from J; junction bases left unmatched: 10. Per the germline V gene, CDR1 is SQVTM and CDR2 is ANQGSEA. CDR3 residues: CSAPRGGGGTQYF. The CDR3, as DNA: TGCAGCGCCCCGCGCGGGGGGGGTGGTACGCAGTATTTT.

Concerning this clonotype: A read error is possible here, since a much larger clone lies one base away. The conserved final phenylalanine or tryptophan is absent from the CDR3, which likely points to a read error. The genes are TRBV29-1 and TRBJ2-5, with a weak D call TRBD2 (6 bases). Trimming took 3 bases from V and 5 from J, leaving 13 bases between them. CDR1 is SQVTM and CDR2 is ANQGSEA in the germline V gene. The CDR3 extends over 13 amino acids. The CDR3 nucleotides read TGCAGCGTTGATGCCGGGACTGGGGAGACCCAGTACCTC. Amino acids: CSVDAGTGETQYL.

In this sample, this clonotype turned up many times. This chain joins TRBV7-2 and TRBJ1-4, with no clear D. CDR1 is SGHTA, CDR2 FQGNSA, per germline. CDR3 length: 13 residues. Trimming stripped 6 bases from V and 8 bases from J, with 13 bases between. The DNA of the CDR3 is TGTGCCAGCAGTCTCCAAGAGGCGGAAAAACTGTTTTTT. Protein sequence: CASSLQEAEKLFF.

This clonotype was seen more than once but under ten times. A far larger clone lies a single base away; this is likely a read error. This sequence joins TRBV6-5 and TRBJ2-1; D gene unclear. This CDR3 region has 15 residues. Germline V lookup: CDR1 MNHEY, CDR2 SVGAGI. Here the CDR3 DNA reads TGTGCCAGCAGTGATCGGGTATGGTCCTACAATGTGCAGTTCTTC. As protein: CASSDRVWSYNVQFF.

Turning to this clonotype: No conserved phenylalanine or tryptophan ends this CDR3, so it is likely a read error. V gene TRBV18 combines with J gene TRBJ2-6; D ambiguous. The CDR3 runs to 14 residues. Germline loops: CDR1 KGHSH, CDR2 LQKENI. CDR3 DNA sequence: TGTGCCGGCTCACCACCGGGCGGGGCCAACGTCCTGACTCTC. It yields the protein CAGSPPGGANVLTL.

Notes on this clonotype: A much larger clonotype is one base distant, so this may be a read error. The V gene is TRBV5-1, the J gene TRBJ2-1, with D tentatively TRBD1 or TRBD2 (6 bases each). This CDR3 contains 16 residues. V was pared by 4 bases and J by 3 bases, with 17 bases between. Germline V gives CDR1 SGHRS, CDR2 YFSETQ. The CDR3 DNA reads as TGCGCCAGCAGCCTGCTAGGGGGGCAAAACTACAATGAGCAGTTCTTC. This gives the protein CASSLLGGQNYNEQFF. Full variable domain (rest looked up from reference TRBV5-1 and TRBJ2-1): KAGVTQTPRYLIKTRGQQVTLSCSPISGHRSVSWYQQTPGQGLQFLFEYFSETQRNKGNFPGRFSGRQFSNSRSEMNVSTLELGDSALYLCASSLLGGQNYNEQFFGPGTRLTVL.